This T cell receptor (beta chain) was sequenced for a study of blood T cell repertoires in COVID-19. Whole-study context: Specimens from acute and convalescent COVID-19 originated in the United States, Italy and Spain.

Some clones are missing from TCRdb's copy, which holds only in-frame ones; the method was immunoSEQ multiplex PCR. Here the sample spans over 130,000 clones, almost 85% being singletons. This CDR3 is 14 amino acids long. Germline values: CDR1 MNHEY, CDR2 SVGAGI. The V gene lost 0 bases and the J gene lost 6 bases, with 9 bases spanning the gap. Sequenced sample: peripheral blood. This chain connects TRBV6-5 to TRBJ1-5; perhaps TRBD1 as D (5 bases). The source of this sequence is a man aged 45-65 years with acute or convalescent COVID-19. The CDR3 nucleotides are TGTGCCAGCAGTTACTCCCACCAGGGTCAGCCCCAGCATTTT. Amino acids: CASSYSHQGQPQHF.